Listed below are T cell receptor beta chains from one sample, sequenced in a study of blood T cell repertoires in COVID-19. The protocol was immunoSEQ multiplex PCR, while the TCRdb copy is restricted to in-frame clones and leaves out a portion. The sample lists 200,000 to 250,000 clones, 70% to 90% occurring once. The sequenced sample was PBMCs or T cells enriched from blood (not recorded which). These receptors were obtained from a middle-aged woman with acute COVID-19. Both conserved end residues are part of each CDR3. Each record gives: clone size, J gene, V gene, D gene, CDR3 DNA, CDR3 protein. A D gene is named only where the DNA matches it firmly. Clone size is shown for a subset of rows, as once, few, many or a class of expanded clone.

size: -
J: TRBJ1-5
V: TRBV5-5
D: -
DNA: TGTGCCAGCAGCTTGGTGGCCCAGACTATCAATCAGCCCCAGCATTTT
CDR3: CASSLVAQTINQPQHF

size: -
J: TRBJ2-2
V: TRBV28
D: -
DNA: TGTGCCAGCAGTCTCCGCGGACACTCGAACACCGGGGAGCTGTTTTTT
CDR3: CASSLRGHSNTGELFF

size: -
J: TRBJ2-1
V: TRBV6-6
D: TRBD2
DNA: TGTGCCAGCAGGGGACTAGCGGTATATGAGCAGTTCTTC
CDR3: CASRGLAVYEQFF

size: -
J: TRBJ1-5
V: TRBV27
D: -
DNA: TGTGCCAGCAGCTCGACAGCGAATAGCAATCAGCCCCAGCATTTT
CDR3: CASSSTANSNQPQHF

size: -
J: TRBJ2-7
V: TRBV27
D: TRBD2
DNA: TGTGCCAGCAGTTTACGAATTTTAGCGGGGGGTGCCTACGAGCAGTACTTC
CDR3: CASSLRILAGGAYEQYF

size: -
J: TRBJ2-3
V: TRBV7-6
D: TRBD2
DNA: TGTGCCAGCAGCTTAGGCGCAGCGGGGGGCACAGATACGCAGTATTTT
CDR3: CASSLGAAGGTDTQYF

size: -
J: TRBJ1-2
V: TRBV19
D: -
DNA: TGTGCCAGTAACAGCTACTATGGCTACACCTTC
CDR3: CASNSYYGYTF

size: -
J: TRBJ1-2
V: TRBV2
D: -
DNA: TGTGCCACCGCCGCCGGGGGAGTGAGCGGCTACACCTTC
CDR3: CATAAGGVSGYTF

size: -
J: TRBJ2-3
V: TRBV3-1/TRBV3-2
D: -
DNA: TGTGCCAGCAGCCAAGCTGCGACATGGGGCACAGATACGCAGTATTTT
CDR3: CASSQAATWGTDTQYF

size: -
J: TRBJ1-1
V: TRBV6-5
D: -
DNA: TGTGCCAGCAGTTACAGCAGGGTCCGGACTGAAGCTTTCTTT
CDR3: CASSYSRVRTEAFF

size: -
J: TRBJ1-2
V: TRBV10-3
D: -
DNA: TGTGCCATCAGTGAGCAACCCGGGACACGGTCATCTGGCTACACCTTC
CDR3: CAISEQPGTRSSGYTF

size: -
J: TRBJ2-2
V: TRBV18
D: TRBD2
DNA: TGTGCCAGCTCACCCACGGACTCAGCGGGAACGGCCGGGGAGCTGTTTTTT
CDR3: CASSPTDSAGTAGELFF

size: -
J: TRBJ1-1
V: TRBV10-1
D: -
DNA: TGCGCCAGCAGTGAGTCTACGGTGGTTCGCACTGAAGCTTTCTTT
CDR3: CASSESTVVRTEAFF

size: -
J: TRBJ2-7
V: TRBV7-3
D: -
DNA: TGTGCCAGCAGTCGTTTGGGGGGCTACGAGCAGTACTTC
CDR3: CASSRLGGYEQYF

size: -
J: TRBJ1-1
V: TRBV3-1/TRBV3-2
D: TRBD1
DNA: TGTGCCAGCAGCCAGGGGACAGGGGCTTTCGAGAACACTGAAGCTTTCTTT
CDR3: CASSQGTGAFENTEAFF

size: -
J: TRBJ2-7
V: TRBV19
D: -
DNA: TGTGCCAGTAGTATAACAGGGACCCACGAGCAGTACTTC
CDR3: CASSITGTHEQYF

size: once
J: TRBJ1-2
V: TRBV10-1
D: -
DNA: TGCGCCAGCAGTTGGGCCGACGGGAATAAATGGTGCTATGGCTACACCTTC
CDR3: CASSWADGNKWCYGYTF

size: -
J: TRBJ1-1
V: TRBV9
D: TRBD1
DNA: TGTGCCAGCAGCGAGACAGGGGTAGGGAACACTGAAGCTTTCTTT
CDR3: CASSETGVGNTEAFF

size: -
J: TRBJ2-2
V: TRBV18
D: -
DNA: TGTGCCAGCTCACCTTCGCGGCAGGGTCCTAGGACCGGGGAGCTGTTTTTT
CDR3: CASSPSRQGPRTGELFF

size: few
J: TRBJ1-1
V: TRBV5-4
D: TRBD1
DNA: TGTGCCAGCAGCCGTGCGCCGGGACAGGGCAGCACTGAAGCTTTCTTT
CDR3: CASSRAPGQGSTEAFF

size: -
J: TRBJ2-1
V: TRBV18
D: TRBD2
DNA: TGTGCCAGCTCACAACGGGAGGGACACAATGAGCAGTTCTTC
CDR3: CASSQREGHNEQFF

size: -
J: TRBJ1-2
V: TRBV10-2
D: -
DNA: TGCGCCAGCAGTGAGTCAGGGACACTCTATGGCTACACCTTC
CDR3: CASSESGTLYGYTF

size: -
J: TRBJ2-1
V: TRBV6-5
D: TRBD2
DNA: TGTGCCAGCAGTTATTGGACTAGCAGGGCCCGGGATGAGCAGTTCTTC
CDR3: CASSYWTSRARDEQFF

size: -
J: TRBJ1-1
V: TRBV28
D: -
DNA: TGTGCCAGCACCCAGGGACAAGAAGCTTTCTTT
CDR3: CASTQGQEAFF

size: once
J: TRBJ1-2
V: TRBV30
D: TRBD1
DNA: TGTGCCTGGAGTGAACCGGGACAGGGCAACTATGGCTACACCTTC
CDR3: CAWSEPGQGNYGYTF

size: -
J: TRBJ1-2
V: TRBV7-9
D: -
DNA: TGTGCCAGCAGCCCTATAAAGGGGGAGGGCTATGGCTACACCTTC
CDR3: CASSPIKGEGYGYTF

size: once
J: TRBJ2-5
V: TRBV28
D: -
DNA: TGTGCCAGCAGTTTACTCGGGGAAGAGACCCAGTACTTC
CDR3: CASSLLGEETQYF

size: -
J: TRBJ2-1
V: TRBV7-8
D: TRBD1
DNA: TGTGCCAGCAGCCCGAGGGGGCTGACAGGGACGAGTGAGCAGTTCTTC
CDR3: CASSPRGLTGTSEQFF

size: -
J: TRBJ1-5
V: TRBV9
D: -
DNA: TGTGCCAGCAGCGTCGAGTACAATCAGCCCCAGCATTTT
CDR3: CASSVEYNQPQHF

size: -
J: TRBJ1-5
V: TRBV7-2
D: -
DNA: TGTGCCAGCAGCCCTCGAGCCCGCCCCAATCAGCCCCAGCATTTT
CDR3: CASSPRARPNQPQHF

size: many
J: TRBJ2-7
V: TRBV5-1
D: TRBD2
DNA: TGCGCCAGCTCGTCCGGGCGGGAGCGGAGCGAGCAGTACTTC
CDR3: CASSSGRERSEQYF

size: -
J: TRBJ1-2
V: TRBV20-1
D: -
DNA: TGCAGTGCTAGTTCTGGGGCCGATGGCTACACCTTC
CDR3: CSASSGADGYTF

size: -
J: TRBJ1-5
V: TRBV27
D: -
DNA: TGTGCCAGCAGTTTATCAGCGGGGATCAATCAGCCCCAGCATTTT
CDR3: CASSLSAGINQPQHF

size: few
J: TRBJ2-7
V: TRBV7-6
D: -
DNA: TGTGCCAGCAGCTTACCAAGCCAGGGAAACGAGCAGTACTTC
CDR3: CASSLPSQGNEQYF

size: few
J: TRBJ2-4
V: TRBV28
D: -
DNA: TGTGCCAGCAGTTTAGTCGGAGCCAAAAACATTCAGTACTTC
CDR3: CASSLVGAKNIQYF

size: -
J: TRBJ2-5
V: TRBV19
D: TRBD2
DNA: TGTGCCAGTAGTATGGGACTAGAAGCGACCCAGTACTTC
CDR3: CASSMGLEATQYF

size: -
J: TRBJ2-3
V: TRBV7-3
D: TRBD2
DNA: TGTGCCAGCAGCTTATCCCCTAGCGGGGGCCTTGGGGATACGCAGTATTTT
CDR3: CASSLSPSGGLGDTQYF

size: -
J: TRBJ2-3
V: TRBV7-6
D: -
DNA: TGTGCCAGCAGCCTAAATTGGGCAGAGGGAACAGATACGCAGTATTTT
CDR3: CASSLNWAEGTDTQYF

size: -
J: TRBJ2-5
V: TRBV9
D: -
DNA: TGTGCCAGCAGCGTAGGAAGGGGGAACCTTCAAGAGACCCAGTACTTC
CDR3: CASSVGRGNLQETQYF

size: -
J: TRBJ2-3
V: TRBV27
D: TRBD2
DNA: TGTGCCAGCAGGTATAGCGGGAGTACAGATACGCAGTATTTT
CDR3: CASRYSGSTDTQYF

size: -
J: TRBJ1-1
V: TRBV28
D: -
DNA: TGTGCCAGCAGTTCCGCCGCGGAAGCTTTCTTT
CDR3: CASSSAAEAFF

size: -
J: TRBJ1-1
V: TRBV2
D: -
DNA: TGTGCCAGCAGTGTCGCCCCATTCCGACAGCCTTTGAACACTGAAGCTTTCTTT
CDR3: CASSVAPFRQPLNTEAFF